The rows below give T cell receptor beta chains drawn from one sample of a study of early T cells in non-severe SARS-CoV-2 infection. TCRdb ran MiXCR on the 5' RACE reads and lists one entry per CDR3 protein. The data show tens of thousands of distinct CDR3 sequences, 4.6% seen once. The material sequenced was whole blood. The receptor source for this set is an adult who was a healthcare worker with PCR-confirmed SARS-CoV-2 infection or an uninfected control (not recorded which). Each CDR3 is given without its conserved first and last residue.

j_call v_call cdr3_aa
TRBJ2-1 TRBV19 ASSLIWTSGYNEQF
TRBJ2-3 TRBV4-1 ASSQDTTSQLSDTQY
TRBJ1-5 TRBV10-3 AISESIRDRGNQPQH
TRBJ2-3 TRBV7-2 ASSPRSDTQY
TRBJ2-5 TRBV11-2 ASSLWTGETQY
TRBJ1-5 TRBV20-1 SAAVFGNQPQH
TRBJ2-1 TRBV7-3 ASSLTSAIRYNEQF
TRBJ1-2 TRBV12-3/TRBV12-4 ASSVQGYYGYT
TRBJ2-1 TRBV28 ASSLRLAEQF
TRBJ1-3 TRBV6-5 ASSYSEGSENTIY
TRBJ2-7 TRBV18 ASSPGLDNYEQY
TRBJ1-6 TRBV10-2 ASSGRARGSPLH
TRBJ2-3 TRBV7-2 ASSSSVDTQY
TRBJ2-2 TRBV7-6 ASSLAGGQAANTGELI
TRBJ2-1 TRBV5-1 ASSSRGRTSGGPLNEQF
TRBJ2-5 TRBV11-2 ASSGGLGTQY
TRBJ2-2 TRBV5-3 ARSLSGAGDSNTGELF
TRBJ2-5 TRBV7-2 ASSLDRGTNYQETQY
TRBJ1-1 TRBV10-3 AISGKQENTEAF
TRBJ1-6 TRBV6-2/TRBV6-3 ASNPRGQGYSPLH
TRBJ2-2 TRBV3-1 ASSYPQTGTGTGELF
TRBJ2-7 TRBV28 ASSPRAREQY
TRBJ2-2 TRBV7-3 ASSTSGNTGELF
TRBJ2-1 TRBV19 ASSISSDSYNEQF
TRBJ2-1 TRBV11-3 ASSQQGVTYNEQF
TRBJ2-7 TRBV7-2 ASSFVGSSSYEQY
TRBJ2-7 TRBV5-1 ASSKRLGDSWPYEQY
TRBJ2-2 TRBV9 ASSVKAGADTGELF
TRBJ2-7 TRBV11-2 ASSISGTGVSYEQY
TRBJ2-3 TRBV6-5 ASSYSLRGAPSTDTQY
TRBJ2-4 TRBV5-4 ASSFGTGERLAKNIQY
TRBJ2-7 TRBV29-1 SVVRDRASYEQY
TRBJ2-5 TRBV2 ASSDWETQY
TRBJ2-7 TRBV7-2 ASSLASASGSSYEQY
TRBJ2-7 TRBV12-3/TRBV12-4 ASSLGGYSYEQY
TRBJ2-7 TRBV20-1 SIPVGYEQY
TRBJ2-5 TRBV14 ASSPPGVQETQY
TRBJ1-1 TRBV29-1 SVEWAANTEAF
TRBJ2-4 TRBV6-5 ASSPGSLPLAKNIQY
TRBJ2-5 TRBV11-2 ASSIGGQETQY
TRBJ1-2 TRBV27 ASSLSLGVGGYT
TRBJ2-7 TRBV27 ASSFDRGSYEQY
TRBJ2-7 TRBV20-1 SARTGTAKDEQY
TRBJ2-3 TRBV29-1 SVVRTGGTDTQY
TRBJ2-3 TRBV7-2 ASSRAGGSTDTQY
TRBJ2-7 TRBV25-1 ASSPGTEQY
TRBJ2-7 TRBV5-1 ASSSGDTNEQY